Listed here are 10 T cell receptor beta chains from one sample, sequenced in a study of CD8+CD57+ T cells in acquired aplastic anemia. Template material for TCR beta VDJ and CDR3 profiling consisted of genomic DNA. Via MiXCR, TCRdb re-called the reads, giving one row per CDR3 protein. The data show nearly 60,000 distinct CDR3 sequences, with approximately 50% seen just once and roughly 15% held by the top ten. Sequencing was done on patients that had shown CD8+CD57+ cell expansion by flow cytometry. Specimen: sorted CD4+, CD8+, or CD8+CD57+ T cells (not recorded which) from PBMCs. The receptors originated from a human donor with aplastic anemia.

Regarding this clonotype: The CDR3 does not end in the conserved phenylalanine or tryptophan, so this is likely a read error. No DNA is shown, since the ends of the CDR3 on it are uncertain; the CDR3 is the one TCRdb lists. This chain joins TRBV20-1 and TRBJ1-4. Germline V gives CDR1 DFQATT, CDR2 SNEGSKA (reference sequence). With termini counted, the CDR3 has 9 amino acids. The CDR3 loop reads CSARQSERV.

This clonotype was seen many times. V and J are TRBV11-2 and TRBJ2-7, with D perhaps TRBD1 or TRBD2 (6 bases each). This CDR3 region has 14 residues. Germline CDR1 SGHAT, CDR2 FQNNGV. The ends were cut back, 0 bases at V and 7 bases at J, with 13 bases in the middle. The CDR3 region is CASSLEGWRGEQYF. CDR3 nucleotide sequence: TGTGCCAGCAGCTTAGAGGGTTGGAGGGGGGAGCAGTACTTC.

The sample holds many counts of this clonotype. A much larger clone is a single base away; this may be a read error. The chain joins TRBV15 to TRBJ2-7; 8 positions match TRBD2. The junction had 9 bases not matched to a gene; V was cut back by 1 base and J by 4 bases. The CDR3 loop spans 16 amino acids. CDR1 and CDR2 from the germline V gene are LNHNV and YYDKDF (reference sequence). CDR3 loop: CATSRGRGGGQYEQYF. The CDR3 region has the DNA TGTGCCACCAGCAGAGGTCGGGGGGGGGGCCAATACGAGCAGTACTTC.

The V gene is TRBV30, the J gene TRBJ1-2; D is perhaps TRBD1 (6 bases). Germline V gene data show CDR1 as GTSNPN and CDR2 as SVGIG (reference sequence). This CDR3 has 12 amino acids. V lost 1 base and J 8 bases, leaving 11 bases between the germline ends. CDR3 coding DNA: TGTGCCTGGAGTGGGACAGCCCAAGGCTACACCTTC. It encodes CAWSGTAQGYTF.

Ten or more counts support this clonotype. The chain recombines TRBV14 with TRBJ1-1; D ambiguous. V lost 4 bases, J lost 0 bases, and 12 bases lay in between. The CDR3 runs to 15 residues. Germline V gene lookup returns CDR1 SGHDN and CDR2 FVKESK. This chain's CDR3 is CASSPWTEMNTEAFF. CDR3 nucleotide sequence: TGTGCCAGCAGCCCTTGGACTGAAATGAACACTGAAGCTTTCTTT.

The chain is built from TRBV7-2 and TRBJ1-2; unclear D gene. Trimming pared 1 base from V and 2 bases from J, leaving 2 bases between. The CDR3 contains 12 residues. Germline CDR1 SGHTA, CDR2 FQGNSA. The CDR3 DNA reads TGTGCCAGCAGCTTAGACAACTATGGCTACACCTTC. Its translation is CASSLDNYGYTF.

This clonotype was picked up many times. V and J are TRBV4-1 and TRBJ1-2; 9 bases map to TRBD1. V lost 0 bases, J lost 0 bases, and 5 bases stayed unmatched. Germline V lookup: CDR1 MGHRA, CDR2 YSYEKL. This CDR3 is built from 17 residues. The CDR3 DNA reads as TGCGCCAGCAGCCAAGAGGACAGGGGAGGCACTAACTATGGCTACACCTTC. Its translation is CASSQEDRGGTNYGYTF.

This clonotype has a count of ten or more. J is TRBJ2-1 and V is TRBV15, with 9 bases identical to TRBD2. The junction had 13 bases not matched to a gene; V was cut back by 5 bases and J by 5 bases. The length of the CDR3 is 17 residues. The germline V gene encodes CDR1 LNHNV and CDR2 YYDKDF (reference sequence). CDR3 sequence reads: CATSSGTGTSRDNEQFF. The CDR3 region has the DNA TGTGCCACCAGCTCAGGTACCGGGACTAGCCGCGACAATGAGCAGTTCTTC.

The rearrangement uses TRBV2 and TRBJ1-5; no firm D call. Trimming cost V 7 bases and J 5 bases, with 9 bases left between them. Germline assignment: CDR1 SNHLY and CDR2 FYNNEI. This CDR3 has 12 residues. The CDR3 is CASTADDQPQHF. For the CDR3, the DNA is TGTGCCAGCACAGCAGACGATCAGCCCCAGCATTTT.

In its sample, this clonotype was seen many times. The chain's CDR3 is CASTAHVDRGIVSPLHF. The CDR3 DNA is TGTGCCAGCACCGCCCACGTGGACAGGGGCATAGTATCACCCCTCCACTTT. V and J are TRBV6-1 and TRBJ1-6; TRBD1 aligns across 9 bases. CDR3 size: 17 residues. J lost 10 bases, V lost 7 bases, and 17 bases had no gene match. Germline lookup yields CDR1 MNHNS and CDR2 SASEGT.